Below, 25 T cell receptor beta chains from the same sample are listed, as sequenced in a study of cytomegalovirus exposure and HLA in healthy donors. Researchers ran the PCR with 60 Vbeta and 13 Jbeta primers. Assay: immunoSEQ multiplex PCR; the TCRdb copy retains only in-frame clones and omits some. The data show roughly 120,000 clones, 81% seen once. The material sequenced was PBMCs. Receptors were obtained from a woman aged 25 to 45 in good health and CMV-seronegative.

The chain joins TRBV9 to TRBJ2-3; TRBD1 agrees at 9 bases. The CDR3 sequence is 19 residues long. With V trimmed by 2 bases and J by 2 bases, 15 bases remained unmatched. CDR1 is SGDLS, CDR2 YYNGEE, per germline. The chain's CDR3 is CASSVGGNRDREDTDTQYF. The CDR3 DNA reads TGTGCCAGCAGCGTCGGTGGGAACCGGGACAGGGAGGACACAGATACGCAGTATTTT.

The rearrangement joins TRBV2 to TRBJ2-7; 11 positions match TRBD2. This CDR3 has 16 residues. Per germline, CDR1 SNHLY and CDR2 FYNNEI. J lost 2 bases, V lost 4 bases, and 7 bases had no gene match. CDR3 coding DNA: TGTGCCAGCAGTGTACTAGCGGGAGTCCGCGCCTACGAGCAGTACTTC. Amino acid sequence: CASSVLAGVRAYEQYF.

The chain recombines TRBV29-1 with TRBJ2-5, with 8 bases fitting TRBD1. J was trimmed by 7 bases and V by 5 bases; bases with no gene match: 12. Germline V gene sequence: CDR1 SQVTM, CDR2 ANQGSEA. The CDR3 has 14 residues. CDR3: CSVLLTGDLGTQYF. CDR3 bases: TGCAGCGTTTTACTGACAGGGGATTTAGGGACCCAGTACTTC.

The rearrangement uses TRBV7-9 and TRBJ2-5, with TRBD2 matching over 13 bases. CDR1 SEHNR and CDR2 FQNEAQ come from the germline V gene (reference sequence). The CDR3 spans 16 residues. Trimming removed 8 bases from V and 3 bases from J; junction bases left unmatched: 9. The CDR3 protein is CASVLAGGPEEETQYF. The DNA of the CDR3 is TGTGCCAGCGTACTAGCGGGAGGGCCCGAGGAAGAGACCCAGTACTTC.

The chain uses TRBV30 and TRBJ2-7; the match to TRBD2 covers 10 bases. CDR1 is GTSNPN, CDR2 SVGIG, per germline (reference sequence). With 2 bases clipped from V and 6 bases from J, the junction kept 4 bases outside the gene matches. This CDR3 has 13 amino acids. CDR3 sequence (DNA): TGTGCCTGGAGTTCGACTAGCGGGCTCGAGCAGTACTTC. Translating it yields CAWSSTSGLEQYF. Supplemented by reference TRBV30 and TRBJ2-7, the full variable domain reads SQTIHQWPATLVQPVGSPLSLECTVEGTSNPNLYWYRQAAGRGLQLLFYSVGIGQISSEVPQNLSASRPQDRQFILSSKKLLLSDSGFYLCAWSSTSGLEQYFGPGTRLTVT.

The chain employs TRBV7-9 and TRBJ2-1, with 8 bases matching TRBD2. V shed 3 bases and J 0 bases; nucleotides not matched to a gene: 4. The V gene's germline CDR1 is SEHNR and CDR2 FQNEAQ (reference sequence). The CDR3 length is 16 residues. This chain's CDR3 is CASSFGGRSSYNEQFF. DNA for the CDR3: TGTGCCAGCAGCTTCGGCGGGAGGAGCTCCTACAATGAGCAGTTCTTC.

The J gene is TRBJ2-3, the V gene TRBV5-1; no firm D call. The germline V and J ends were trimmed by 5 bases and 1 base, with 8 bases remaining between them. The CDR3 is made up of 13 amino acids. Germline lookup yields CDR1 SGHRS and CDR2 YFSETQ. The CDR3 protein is CASSDPGTDTQYF. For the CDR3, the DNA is TGCGCCAGCAGTGATCCGGGCACAGATACGCAGTATTTT.

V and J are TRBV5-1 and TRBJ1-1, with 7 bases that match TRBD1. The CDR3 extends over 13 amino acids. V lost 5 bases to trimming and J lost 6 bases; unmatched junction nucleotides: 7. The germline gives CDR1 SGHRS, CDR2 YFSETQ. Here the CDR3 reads CASRDRKDPEAFF. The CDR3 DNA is TGCGCCAGCAGGGACAGGAAGGACCCTGAAGCTTTCTTT. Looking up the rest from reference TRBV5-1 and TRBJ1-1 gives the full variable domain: KAGVTQTPRYLIKTRGQQVTLSCSPISGHRSVSWYQQTPGQGLQFLFEYFSETQRNKGNFPGRFSGRQFSNSRSEMNVSTLELGDSALYLCASRDRKDPEAFFGQGTRLTVV.

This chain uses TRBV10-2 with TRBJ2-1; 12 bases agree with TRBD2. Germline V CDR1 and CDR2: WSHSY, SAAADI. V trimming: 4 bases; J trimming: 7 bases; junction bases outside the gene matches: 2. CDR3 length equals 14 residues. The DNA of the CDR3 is TGCGCCAGCAGTGCACTAGCGGGAGGAAATGAGCAGTTCTTC. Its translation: CASSALAGGNEQFF.

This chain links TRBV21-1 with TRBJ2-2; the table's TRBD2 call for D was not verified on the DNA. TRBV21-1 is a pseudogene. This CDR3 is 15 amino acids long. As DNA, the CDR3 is TGTGCCAGCAGACTAGCGGGGCAACGCACCGGGGAGCTGTTTTTT. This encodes CASRLAGQRTGELFF.

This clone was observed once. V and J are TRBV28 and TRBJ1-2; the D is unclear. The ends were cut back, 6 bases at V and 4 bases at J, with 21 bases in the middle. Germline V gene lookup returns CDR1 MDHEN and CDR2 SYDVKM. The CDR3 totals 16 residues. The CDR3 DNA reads TGTGCCAGCAGACCCCCCCTAGGCGGGCCTGCCTATGGCTACACCTTC. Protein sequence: CASRPPLGGPAYGYTF.

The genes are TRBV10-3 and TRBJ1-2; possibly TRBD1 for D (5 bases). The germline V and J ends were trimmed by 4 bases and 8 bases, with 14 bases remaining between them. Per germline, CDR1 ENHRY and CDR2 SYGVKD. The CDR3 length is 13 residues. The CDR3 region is CAISALEGRGYTF. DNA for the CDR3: TGTGCCATCAGTGCCCTGGAGGGACGGGGCTACACCTTC.

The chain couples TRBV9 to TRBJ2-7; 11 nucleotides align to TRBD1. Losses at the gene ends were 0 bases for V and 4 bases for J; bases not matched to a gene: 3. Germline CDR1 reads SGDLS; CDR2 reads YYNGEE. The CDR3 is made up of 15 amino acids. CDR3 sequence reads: CASSVADRGHYEQYF. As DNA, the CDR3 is TGTGCCAGCAGCGTAGCGGACAGGGGGCATTACGAGCAGTACTTC.

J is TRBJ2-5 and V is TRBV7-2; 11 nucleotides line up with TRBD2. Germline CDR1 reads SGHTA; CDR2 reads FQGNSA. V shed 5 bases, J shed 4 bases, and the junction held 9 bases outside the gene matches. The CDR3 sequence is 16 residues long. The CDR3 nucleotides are TGTGCCAGCAGCCTCCTTAGCGGGAGGGCCTCAGAGACCCAGTACTTC. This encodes CASSLLSGRASETQYF.

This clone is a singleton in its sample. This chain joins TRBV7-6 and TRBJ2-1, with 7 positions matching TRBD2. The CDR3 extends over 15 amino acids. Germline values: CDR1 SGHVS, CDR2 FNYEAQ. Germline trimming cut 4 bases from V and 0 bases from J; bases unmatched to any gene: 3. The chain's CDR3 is CASSSIAGSYNEQFF. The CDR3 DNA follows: TGTGCCAGCAGCTCCATAGCGGGCTCCTACAATGAGCAGTTCTTC.

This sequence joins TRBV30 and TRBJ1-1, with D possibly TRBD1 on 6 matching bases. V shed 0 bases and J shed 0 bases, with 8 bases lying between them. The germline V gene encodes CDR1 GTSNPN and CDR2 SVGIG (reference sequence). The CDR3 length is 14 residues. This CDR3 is CAWSVRGLNTEAFF. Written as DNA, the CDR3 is TGTGCCTGGAGTGTTAGGGGGTTGAACACTGAAGCTTTCTTT.

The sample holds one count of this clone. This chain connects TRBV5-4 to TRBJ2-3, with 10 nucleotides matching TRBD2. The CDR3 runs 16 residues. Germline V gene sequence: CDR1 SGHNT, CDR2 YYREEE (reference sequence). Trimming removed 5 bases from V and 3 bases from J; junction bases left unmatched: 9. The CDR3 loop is CASRHGTSGITDTQYF. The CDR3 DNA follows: TGTGCCAGCAGGCACGGTACTAGCGGGATTACAGATACGCAGTATTTT. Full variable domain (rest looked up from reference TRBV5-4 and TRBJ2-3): ETGVTQSPTHLIKTRGQQVTLRCSSQSGHNTVSWYQQALGQGPQFIFQYYREEENGRGNFPPRFSGLQFPNYSSELNVNALELDDSALYLCASRHGTSGITDTQYFGPGTRLTVL.

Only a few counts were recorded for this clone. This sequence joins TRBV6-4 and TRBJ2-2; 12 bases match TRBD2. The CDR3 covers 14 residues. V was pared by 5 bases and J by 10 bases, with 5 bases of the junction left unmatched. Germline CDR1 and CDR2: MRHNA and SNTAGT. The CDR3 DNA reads TGTGCCAGCAGTCCGACTAGCGGGAGTGAGGAGCTGTTTTTT. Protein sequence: CASSPTSGSEELFF.

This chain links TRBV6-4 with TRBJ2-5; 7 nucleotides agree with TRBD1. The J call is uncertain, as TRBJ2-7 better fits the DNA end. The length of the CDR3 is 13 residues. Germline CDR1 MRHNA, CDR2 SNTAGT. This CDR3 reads CARTDRSYYEQYF. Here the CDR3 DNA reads TGTGCCCGTACGGACAGGAGTTACTACGAGCAGTACTTC.

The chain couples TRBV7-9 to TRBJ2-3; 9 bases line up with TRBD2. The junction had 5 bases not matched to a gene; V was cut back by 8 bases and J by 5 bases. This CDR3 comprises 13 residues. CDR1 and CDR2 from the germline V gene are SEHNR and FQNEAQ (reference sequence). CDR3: CASFLAGVDTQYF. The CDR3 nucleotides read TGTGCCAGCTTTTTAGCGGGAGTAGATACGCAGTATTTT.

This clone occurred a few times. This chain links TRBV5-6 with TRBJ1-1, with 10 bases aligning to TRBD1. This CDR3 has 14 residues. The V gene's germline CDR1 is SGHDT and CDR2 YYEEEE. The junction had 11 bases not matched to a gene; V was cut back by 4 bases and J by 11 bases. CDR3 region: CASSRDRGLTEAFF. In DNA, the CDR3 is TGTGCCAGCAGCCGCGACAGGGGGCTTACCGAGGCTTTCTTT. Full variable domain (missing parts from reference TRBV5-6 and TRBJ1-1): DAGVTQSPTHLIKTRGQQVTLRCSPKSGHDTVSWYQQALGQGPQFIFQYYEEEERQRGNFPDRFSGHQFPNYSSELNVNALLLGDSALYLCASSRDRGLTEAFFGQGTRLTVV.

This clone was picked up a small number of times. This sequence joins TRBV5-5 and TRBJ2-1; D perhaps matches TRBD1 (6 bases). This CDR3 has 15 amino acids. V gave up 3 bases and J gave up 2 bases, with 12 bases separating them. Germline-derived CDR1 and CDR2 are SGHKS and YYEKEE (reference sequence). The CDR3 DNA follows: TGTGCCAGCAGCTCCCAGGGGCCGACCTACAATGAGCAGTTCTTC. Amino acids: CASSSQGPTYNEQFF.

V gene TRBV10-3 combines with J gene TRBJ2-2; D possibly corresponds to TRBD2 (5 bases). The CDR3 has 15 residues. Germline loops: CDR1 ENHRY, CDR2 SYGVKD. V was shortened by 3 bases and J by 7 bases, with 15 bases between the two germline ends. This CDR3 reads CAISDGLNGGGELFF. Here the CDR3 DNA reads TGTGCCATCAGTGATGGACTCAACGGCGGCGGGGAGCTGTTTTTT.

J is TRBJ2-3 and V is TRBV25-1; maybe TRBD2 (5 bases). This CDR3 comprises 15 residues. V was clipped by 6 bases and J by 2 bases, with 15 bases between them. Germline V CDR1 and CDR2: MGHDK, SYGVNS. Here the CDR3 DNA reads TGTGCCAGCAGGGAAGATCGGGGATACACAGATACGCAGTATTTT. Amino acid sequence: CASREDRGYTDTQYF.

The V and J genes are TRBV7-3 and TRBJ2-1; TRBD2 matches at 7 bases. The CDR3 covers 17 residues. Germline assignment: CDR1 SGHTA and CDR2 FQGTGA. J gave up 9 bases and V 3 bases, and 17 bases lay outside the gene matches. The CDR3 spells CASSFRGGIAGRSEQFF. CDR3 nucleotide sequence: TGTGCCAGCAGCTTTCGGGGTGGAATAGCGGGCAGGAGTGAGCAGTTCTTC.